These 22 T cell receptor beta chains share one sample of origin, sequenced in a study of blood T cell repertoires in COVID-19. The protocol was immunoSEQ multiplex PCR, while the TCRdb copy is restricted to in-frame clones and leaves out a portion. The sample yields approximately 300,000 clones, around 87% seen once. Sequencing used peripheral blood. The receptors come from a woman aged 45-60 years who had recovered from COVID-19.

This chain uses TRBV9 with TRBJ2-7, with D perhaps matching TRBD2 (5 bases). CDR3 length equals 15 residues. Trimming shortened V by 3 bases and J by 2 bases, and 15 bases separated the two germline ends. The germline CDR1 and CDR2 sequences are SGDLS and YYNGEE. CDR3 residues: CASSGDTAATYEQYF. Here the CDR3 DNA reads TGTGCCAGCAGCGGGGATACAGCGGCCACCTACGAGCAGTACTTC.

The sample holds one count of this clone. This rearrangement joins TRBV10-3 to TRBJ2-3; 10 bases are shared with TRBD2. With 3 bases clipped from V and 1 base from J, the junction kept 10 bases outside the gene matches. The CDR3 sequence is 18 residues long. The germline V gene has CDR1 ENHRY and CDR2 SYGVKD. CDR3 residues: CAISDPAGLAGGTDTQYF. DNA for the CDR3: TGTGCCATCAGTGACCCCGCCGGGCTAGCGGGGGGCACAGATACGCAGTATTTT.

V is TRBV7-2 and J is TRBJ2-7, with TRBD2 matching over 7 bases. The trim removed 0 bases at V and 3 bases at J, leaving 5 bases unmatched. Germline V gene sequence: CDR1 SGHTA, CDR2 FQGNSA. The CDR3 is 15 amino acids. This chain's CDR3 is CASSLAREVHYEQYF. The DNA of the CDR3 is TGTGCCAGCAGCTTAGCCCGGGAGGTCCACTACGAGCAGTACTTC.

V gene TRBV12-5 combines with J gene TRBJ1-5; D gene unclear. The CDR3 sequence is 12 residues long. The germline V and J ends were trimmed by 5 bases and 5 bases, with 7 bases remaining between them. Germline V gene lookup returns CDR1 LGHNT and CDR2 FRNRAP. This CDR3 is CASGTEYQPQHF. The CDR3 DNA reads TGTGCTAGTGGTACCGAGTATCAGCCCCAGCATTTT. Combining the CDR3 with reference TRBV12-5 and TRBJ1-5 gives the whole variable domain DARVTQTPRHKVTEMGQEVTMRCQPILGHNTVFWYRQTMMQGLELLAYFRNRAPLDDSGMPKDRFSAEMPDATLATLKIQPSEPRDSAVYFCASGTEYQPQHFGDGTRLSIL.

This chain links TRBV3-1 (or the pseudogene TRBV3-2) with TRBJ2-3, with D tentatively TRBD2 (6 bases). The V end lost 4 bases, the J end lost 6 bases, and 11 bases lay between the germline ends. Germline V CDR1 and CDR2: LGHDT, YNNKEL (reference sequence). The CDR3 is 13 amino acids. The CDR3 DNA reads as TGTGCCAGCAGCCTGCGGAGCGGGGATACGCAGTATTTT. The encoded protein is CASSLRSGDTQYF.

This clone was seen once. The chain has TRBV6-5 and TRBJ2-7, with TRBD2 matching over 9 bases. With 6 bases clipped from V and 4 bases from J, the junction kept 10 bases outside the gene matches. This CDR3 has 15 residues. CDR1 is MNHEY, CDR2 SVGAGI, per germline. The CDR3 protein is CASSWGAGGEYEQYF. In DNA form, the CDR3 reads TGTGCCAGCAGCTGGGGAGCGGGAGGAGAGTACGAGCAGTACTTC.

This chain uses TRBV15 with TRBJ2-2; 11 bases are a match to TRBD2. V gave up 1 base and J gave up 3 bases; unmatched junction bases: 7. Looked up from germline, CDR1 is LNHNV and CDR2 is YYDKDF (reference sequence). The CDR3 loop spans 18 amino acids. CDR3 sequence (DNA): TGTGCCACCAGCAGAGGGGTTAGCGGGAGGGCCGACACCGGGGAGCTGTTTTTT. As protein: CATSRGVSGRADTGELFF. The whole variable domain, filled in from reference TRBV15 and TRBJ2-2, reads DAMVIQNPRYQVTQFGKPVTLSCSQTLNHNVMYWYQQKSSQAPKLLFHYYDKDFNNEADTPDNFQSRRPNTSFCFLDIRSPGLGDTAMYLCATSRGVSGRADTGELFFGEGSRLTVL.

The chain employs TRBV7-9 and TRBJ2-2, with D perhaps matching TRBD2 (5 bases). CDR1 and CDR2 (germline): SEHNR, FQNEAQ (reference sequence). The CDR3 runs 13 residues. Trimming left V 11 bases short and J 0 bases short, with 10 bases between. Here the CDR3 DNA reads TGTGCCTCGCGGGCACCGAACACCGGGGAGCTGTTTTTT. It encodes CASRAPNTGELFF.

The CDR3 nucleotides read TGTGCCAGCTCCCCCGGCAGGGAAGGCTACACCTTC. Its protein is CASSPGREGYTF. V and J are TRBV18 and TRBJ1-2; D possibly corresponds to TRBD1 (5 bases). Per germline, CDR1 KGHSH and CDR2 LQKENI. The CDR3 sequence is 12 residues long. Trimming stripped 6 bases from V and 8 bases from J, with 13 bases between. The whole variable domain, filled in from reference TRBV18 and TRBJ1-2, reads NAGVMQNPRHLVRRRGQEARLRCSPMKGHSHVYWYRQLPEEGLKFMVYLQKENIIDESGMPKERFSAEFPKEGPSILRIQQVVRGDSAAYFCASSPGREGYTFGSGTRLTVV.

V is TRBV28 and J is TRBJ1-5, with unresolved D. Deletions cut 5 bases from V and 1 base from J, with 12 bases between. This CDR3 contains 15 residues. Germline assignment: CDR1 MDHEN and CDR2 SYDVKM. CDR3 in amino acids: CASSLLGRSNQPQHF. CDR3 bases: TGTGCCAGCAGTCTCCTGGGGAGGAGCAATCAGCCCCAGCATTTT.

This clone showed up just once. V is TRBV3-1 (or the pseudogene TRBV3-2) and J is TRBJ2-7; D is ambiguous. V lost 3 bases and J lost 4, with 16 bases in between. This CDR3 is 15 amino acids long. Germline CDR1 LGHDT, CDR2 YNNKEL (reference sequence). The CDR3 here is CASSHGQFPSYEQYF. CDR3 sequence (DNA): TGTGCCAGCAGCCATGGGCAGTTTCCGTCTTACGAGCAGTACTTC.

V is TRBV7-8 and J is TRBJ2-3, with D possibly TRBD2 on 6 matching bases. Germline CDR1 SGHVS, CDR2 FQNEAQ. The CDR3 runs to 15 residues. Trimming left V 6 bases short and J 3 bases short, with 16 bases between. As DNA, the CDR3 is TGTGCCAGCAGTTCGCGCACCGGAGGGACAGATACGCAGTATTTT. Residues: CASSSRTGGTDTQYF. Supplemented by reference TRBV7-8 and TRBJ2-3, the full variable domain reads GAGVSQSPRYKVAKRGQDVALRCDPISGHVSLFWYQQALGQGPEFLTYFQNEAQLDKSGLPSDRFFAERPEGSVSTLKIQRTQQEDSAVYLCASSSRTGGTDTQYFGPGTRLTVL.

The gene calls are TRBV5-1 and TRBJ1-2; D is perhaps TRBD1 (5 bases). CDR3 length: 15 amino acids. Trimming took 4 bases from V and 0 from J, leaving 13 bases between them. Germline CDR1 reads SGHRS; CDR2 reads YFSETQ. The CDR3 is CASSPAGGANYGYTF. DNA of the CDR3: TGCGCCAGCAGCCCGGCGGGGGGGGCTAACTATGGCTACACCTTC. The full variable domain, completed using reference TRBV5-1 and TRBJ1-2, is KAGVTQTPRYLIKTRGQQVTLSCSPISGHRSVSWYQQTPGQGLQFLFEYFSETQRNKGNFPGRFSGRQFSNSRSEMNVSTLELGDSALYLCASSPAGGANYGYTFGSGTRLTVV.

This sequence joins TRBV7-2 and TRBJ2-3; 7 bases fit TRBD2. Trimming at V came to 5 bases and at J to 6 bases, leaving 11 bases not matched to a gene. The CDR3 has 15 residues. Germline V gives CDR1 SGHTA, CDR2 FQGNSA. DNA of the CDR3: TGTGCCAGCAGCCCTAGGTCGTACGGGGGGGATACGCAGTATTTT. This gives the protein CASSPRSYGGDTQYF.

V is TRBV12-5 and J is TRBJ1-5, with a possible D match to TRBD1 (6 bases). This CDR3 has 14 residues. Trimming pared 1 base from V and 4 bases from J, leaving 8 bases between. The germline V gene encodes CDR1 LGHNT and CDR2 FRNRAP. The CDR3 DNA reads TGTGCTAGTGGTTTGGGTGGACAGAATCAGCCCCAGCATTTT. This encodes CASGLGGQNQPQHF.

In its sample, this clone was seen once. J is TRBJ1-5 and V is TRBV19, with D perhaps matching TRBD1 (6 bases). The CDR3 covers 15 residues. Germline V lookup: CDR1 LNHDA, CDR2 SQIVND (reference sequence). Trimming removed 5 bases at V and 2 bases at J, with 13 bases between. As DNA, the CDR3 is TGTGCCAGTAGTTATTCAGGGGTCGGCAATCAGCCCCAGCATTTT. Translating it yields CASSYSGVGNQPQHF.

This chain links TRBV30 with TRBJ2-2; 7 bases agree with TRBD1. There are 18 residues in the CDR3. J lost 1 base, V lost 0 bases, and 11 bases had no gene match. Germline values: CDR1 GTSNPN, CDR2 SVGIG (reference sequence). DNA for the CDR3: TGTGCCTGGAGTGTAGACAGGGTCAGTGGGGTGAACACCGGGGAGCTGTTTTTT. Its protein is CAWSVDRVSGVNTGELFF.

The chain joins TRBV28 to TRBJ1-2; no definite D call. The CDR3 totals 14 residues. Germline CDR1 and CDR2: MDHEN and SYDVKM. Trimming shortened V by 2 bases and J by 2 bases, and 9 bases separated the two germline ends. CDR3 in amino acids: CASSLGSPNYGYTF. The CDR3 region has the DNA TGTGCCAGCAGTTTAGGCAGTCCAAACTATGGCTACACCTTC.

The chain has TRBV19 and TRBJ2-5; 7 nucleotides match TRBD2. Germline trimming cut 6 bases from V and 4 bases from J; bases unmatched to any gene: 8. The CDR3 spans 14 residues. Germline V gives CDR1 LNHDA, CDR2 SQIVND (reference sequence). The CDR3 coding sequence is TGTGCCAGTAGCCGAACTAGCGCGCTAGAGACCCAGTACTTC. As protein: CASSRTSALETQYF.

This rearrangement joins TRBV19 to TRBJ1-3; D ambiguous. Germline CDR1 and CDR2: LNHDA and SQIVND (reference sequence). CDR3 length: 15 amino acids. With 0 bases removed from V and 10 bases from J, the gap between germline ends came to 16 bases. CDR3 amino acids: CASSIDRTRGVTIYF. The CDR3 coding sequence is TGTGCCAGTAGTATAGATCGGACGCGCGGGGTAACCATATATTTT.

This clone was recorded once. The chain carries TRBV10-2 and TRBJ2-2, with a possible D match to TRBD2 (6 bases). V lost 2 bases and J lost 1, with 17 bases in between. The CDR3 is made up of 18 amino acids. In germline, CDR1 is WSHSY, CDR2 SAAADI. The CDR3 loop is CASSELIRDFMNTGELFF. Written as DNA, the CDR3 is TGCGCCAGCAGTGAGCTGATCCGGGACTTTATGAACACCGGGGAGCTGTTTTTT.

The chain joins TRBV11-2 to TRBJ1-4; D is undetermined. This CDR3 spans 13 amino acids. Trimming pared 0 bases from V and 14 bases from J, leaving 13 bases between. The germline V gene encodes CDR1 SGHAT and CDR2 FQNNGV. Here the CDR3 reads CASSLDLGSPLFF. The CDR3 region has the DNA TGTGCCAGCAGCTTAGATCTGGGCTCACCCCTGTTTTTT.